This T cell receptor (beta chain) was identified during a study of blood T cell repertoires in COVID-19. Sequenced by immunoSEQ multiplex PCR; TCRdb stores in-frame clones only, minus some. The table has 200,000 to 250,000 clones, about 90% seen once. Germline CDR1 MDHEN, CDR2 SYDVKM. This CDR3 is built from 13 residues. V dropped 3 bases and J dropped 8 bases, with 13 bases sitting between them. This clonotype was obtained from a man aged 50 or older who had been exposed to COVID-19. V gene TRBV28 combines with J gene TRBJ1-2; D is perhaps TRBD1 (5 bases). Sequencing was performed on PBMCs or T cells enriched from blood (not recorded which). This chain's CDR3 is CASSFRVAQGYTF. The CDR3 nucleotides are TGTGCCAGCAGTTTCAGGGTTGCTCAAGGCTACACCTTC.